Described below is a single T cell receptor (beta chain) sequence and its context. This sample was included in a study of blood T cell repertoires in COVID-19. Turning to the study itself: Donors in the United States, Italy and Spain gave samples during acute or convalescent COVID-19. From T cells, B-cell-depleted T cells, or PBMCs came the material, which was cDNA or gDNA.

Authors' methods: Cell counts per sample came from amplifying reference gene primers. Profiled with immunoSEQ multiplex PCR; TCRdb holds only in-frame clones, not every one. Clone size and V and J calls were adopted from that table, with D and trimming inferred from the DNA. The sample has about 67,000 clones; about 87% are singletons. The CDR3 runs to 18 residues. V was clipped by 4 bases and J by 1 base, with 23 bases between them. Germline V CDR1 and CDR2: LGHDT, YNNKEL (reference sequence). Sample: peripheral blood. The clonotype was recovered from a man in his fifties with active COVID-19. The rearrangement uses TRBV3-1 (or the pseudogene TRBV3-2) and TRBJ2-7; D unclear. CDR3 nucleotides: TGTGCCAGCAGCCGCGAGCCAACCGAGGCACATTTTTCCTACGAGCAGTACTTC. This gives the protein CASSREPTEAHFSYEQYF.